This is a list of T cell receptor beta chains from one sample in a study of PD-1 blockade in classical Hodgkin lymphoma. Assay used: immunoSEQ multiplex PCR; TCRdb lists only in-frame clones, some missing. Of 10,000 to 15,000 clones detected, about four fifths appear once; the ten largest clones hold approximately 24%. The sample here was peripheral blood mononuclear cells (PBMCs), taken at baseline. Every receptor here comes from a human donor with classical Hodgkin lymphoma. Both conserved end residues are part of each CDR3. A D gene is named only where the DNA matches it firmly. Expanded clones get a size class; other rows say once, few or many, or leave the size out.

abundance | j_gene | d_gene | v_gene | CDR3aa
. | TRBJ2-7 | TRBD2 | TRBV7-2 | CASSLHPSGVGEQYF
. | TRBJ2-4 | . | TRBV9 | CASSGVASGKNIQYF
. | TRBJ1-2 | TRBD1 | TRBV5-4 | CASTPLEGALGGYTF
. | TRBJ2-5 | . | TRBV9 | CASSALEETQYF
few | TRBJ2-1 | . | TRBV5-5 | CASSSRNVGTRQFF
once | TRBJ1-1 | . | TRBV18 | CASSPLLEEAFF
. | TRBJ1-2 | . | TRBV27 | CASSLEGRGYGYTF
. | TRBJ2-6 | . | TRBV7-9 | CASSWTGRAGANVLTF
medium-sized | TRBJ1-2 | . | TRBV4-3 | CASSQGHYANYGYTF
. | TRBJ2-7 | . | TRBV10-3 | CAISDLAWESDSYEQYF
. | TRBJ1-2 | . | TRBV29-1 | CSVTRTDYGYTF
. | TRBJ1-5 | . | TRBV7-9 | CASSLDSYGPQHF
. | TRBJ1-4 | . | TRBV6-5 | CASSSLARLGVEKLFF
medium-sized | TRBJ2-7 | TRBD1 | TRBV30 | CAWSVLMTGAVNEQYF
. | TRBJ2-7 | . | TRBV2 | CASSETAYEQYF
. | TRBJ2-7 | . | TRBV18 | CASSPPSGSYEQYF
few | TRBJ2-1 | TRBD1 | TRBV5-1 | CASSSGQGRDEQFF
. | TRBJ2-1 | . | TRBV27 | CASNLRPSYNEQFF
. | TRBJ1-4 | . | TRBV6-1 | CASRPTATNEKLFF
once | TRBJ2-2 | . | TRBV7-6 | CASSLQLTGELFF
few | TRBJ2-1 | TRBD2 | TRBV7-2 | CASTTGLADPRGFF
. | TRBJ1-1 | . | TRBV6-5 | CATTQGRYTEAFF
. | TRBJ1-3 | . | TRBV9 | CASSVQGTSGNTIYF
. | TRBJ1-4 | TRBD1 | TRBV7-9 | CASSLETGGKLFF
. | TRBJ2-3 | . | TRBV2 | CASSRACPFCTDTQYF
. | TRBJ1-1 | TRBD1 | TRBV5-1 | CASSLGDRVGTEAFF
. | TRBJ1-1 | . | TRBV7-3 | CASSRGGNTEAFF
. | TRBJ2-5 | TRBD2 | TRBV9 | CASSVSTASAGGFQETQYF
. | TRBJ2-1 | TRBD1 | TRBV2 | CASSEAGTGNGGEQFF
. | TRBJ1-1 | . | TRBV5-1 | CASSLGGNTEAFF
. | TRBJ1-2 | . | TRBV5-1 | CASSVTGTDFGYTF
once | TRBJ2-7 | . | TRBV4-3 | CASSPDWGAEQYF
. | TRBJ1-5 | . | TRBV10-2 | CASSESQGVHQPQHF
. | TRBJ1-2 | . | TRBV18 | CASSPDRLFGYTF
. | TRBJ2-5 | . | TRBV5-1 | CASSPTNFGTYETQYF
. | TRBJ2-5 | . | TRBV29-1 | CSVATGFGTQYF
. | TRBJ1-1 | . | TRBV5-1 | CASSLRVSGGTEAFF
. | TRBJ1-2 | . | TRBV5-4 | CASSSRANYGYTF
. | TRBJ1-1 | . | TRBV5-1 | CASIFRGNTEAFF
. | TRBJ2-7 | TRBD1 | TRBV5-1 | CASSLAAWDRAYEQYF
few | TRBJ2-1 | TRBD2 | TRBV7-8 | CASSFMTRGGFSYNEQFF
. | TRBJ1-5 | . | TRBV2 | CASRRGTGSNQPQHF
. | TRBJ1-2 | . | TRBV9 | CASSAAGQNYGYTF
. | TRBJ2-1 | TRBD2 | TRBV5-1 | CASSLDRGSSYNEQFF
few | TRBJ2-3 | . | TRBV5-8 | CASSLEGGITDTQYF